Sequencing of this T cell receptor (beta chain) was carried out in a study of cytomegalovirus exposure and HLA in healthy donors (dated by TCRdb to about 2017). In the study overall: The 666 repertoires of the first cohort and the 120 validation repertoires were produced on the same platform, according to a later analysis. The study was designed to test whether signatures of past pathogen exposure could be identified by cataloging public T cell receptors. Besides the first cohort of more than 650 subjects, a separate validation cohort made up of some 110 different subjects was used. To predict cytomegalovirus infection status, the study brought together high-throughput TCR immunosequencing, statistical association of individual TCRs with disease status, and machine learning. General findings and caveats noted by the study authors: It was suggested by the authors that the approach could potentially be generalized to other disease states and immunological phenotypes. In vitro tests confirmed that three of the cytomegalovirus-associated TCR beta chains recognize cytomegalovirus antigens. Of the cluster scores, roughly 95% were above 0 in a later analysis, which found that TCRs clustered in the first cohort also tended to co-occur in the 120 validation repertoires. In the study, approximately 160 TCR beta chains were listed as associated with cytomegalovirus. All 120 repertoires were used to score co-occurrence in the validation cohort in a later analysis, because that analysis had no HLA typing for the cohort. Across donors, most TCR sequences were observed very rarely, whereas some public TCRs were present in many individuals. The classifier was reported to diagnose cytomegalovirus status with high specificity and sensitivity in both the original cohort and the validation cohort.

V is trimmed back by 5 bases and J by 6 bases, and the junction contains 5 bases that no gene match accounts for. CDR1 and CDR2 are read off the germline V gene as SGHTA and FQGNSA. From the cysteine up to the phenylalanine, the CDR3 has a length of 13 residues. The only DNA kept is the CDR3, 39 bases in frame from the first base. The donors were included in the validation cohort of approximately 130 subjects, a group kept apart from the approximately 670-subject first cohort. The method behind the library was the immunoSEQ multiplex PCR assay. The source study handled its data this way. A statistical classification framework was built to diagnose cytomegalovirus status from the catalog of TCR beta chain sequences. Sourced from immuneACCESS, this table was stored by TCRdb with only in-frame sequences that have V and J called. A share of the clones is absent; for the studies checked, an unresolved V gene accounts for under half, and the remainder has no known explanation. V and J calls and clone size are as listed in that table; D and trimming were resolved from the DNA. For this sample there are a few hundred thousand clones; about 89% appear just once. 1% to 1.2% of the sample is in the top ten clones.

Turning to this clone: Its cognate antigen has yet to be identified. One base away there is no much larger clone; base qualities are not given.

Sequences were obtained from PBMCs. The source of this sequence is a young woman in good health and CMV-seronegative. Recombination linked TRBV7-2 to TRBJ2-3; TRBD1 matches 7 bases in the middle. The CDR3 reads as follows: CASSPKGGDTQYF. The DNA sequence is given as TGTGCCAGCAGCCCCAAAGGGGGCGATACGCAGTATTTT.